A single sample gave rise to the 18 T cell receptor beta chains below, sequenced in a study of radiotherapy plus CTLA-4 blockade in lung cancer. Assay used: immunoSEQ multiplex PCR; TCRdb lists only in-frame clones, some missing. The sample records fewer than 40,000 clones, around 79% being singletons. The material was peripheral blood, obtained from a patient treated with radiotherapy plus ipilimumab. The receptors here all came from a human donor with non-small cell lung cancer who had stable disease on radiotherapy plus ipilimumab.

V is TRBV10-3 and J is TRBJ1-5; D is unclear. The CDR3 has 14 residues. The germline gives CDR1 ENHRY, CDR2 SYGVKD. The germline V and J ends were trimmed by 0 bases and 1 base, with 4 bases remaining between them. CDR3 coding DNA: TGTGCCATCAGTGAGTCGGGGAGCAATCAGCCCCAGCATTTT. Its translation: CAISESGSNQPQHF.

The chain uses TRBV19 and TRBJ2-1; TRBD1 or TRBD2 may be the D gene (5 bases each). The V and J ends lost 3 bases and 7 bases respectively, with 22 bases between them. The CDR3 is made up of 17 amino acids. CDR1 is LNHDA, CDR2 SQIVND, per germline (reference sequence). CDR3 residues: CASSMVWAGRLQNEQFF. The DNA for the CDR3 is TGTGCCAGTAGTATGGTATGGGCAGGGAGATTACAGAATGAGCAGTTCTTC.

The CDR3 DNA reads TGTGCCAGCAGCAAGAGGGACAGGGTTTATGGCTACACCTTC. Translated: CASSKRDRVYGYTF. The rearrangement joins TRBV11-2 to TRBJ1-2, with 9 bases identical to TRBD1. The CDR3 sequence is 14 residues long. Unmatched junction bases numbered 6, after V lost 5 bases and J lost 5 bases. CDR1 is SGHAT, CDR2 FQNNGV, per germline.

This chain joins TRBV5-4 and TRBJ2-2; D not certain. CDR1 is SGHNT and CDR2 is YYREEE in the germline V gene (reference sequence). This CDR3 comprises 13 residues. V lost 2 bases and J 4 bases, leaving 6 bases between the germline ends. The CDR3 DNA follows: TGTGCCAGCAGCTTCCGTTTCACCGGGGAGCTGTTTTTT. Its translation: CASSFRFTGELFF.

For this clone: Compared with germline, one end of the junction differs, possibly owing to a read error. The chain has TRBV9 and TRBJ2-2; D is ambiguous. Germline V gene data show CDR1 as SGDLS and CDR2 as YYNGEE. This CDR3 spans 15 amino acids. The CDR3 loop reads CASSVLQRNAGELFF. The CDR3 DNA is TGTGCCAGCAGCGTATTACAGAGGAACGCCGGGGAGCTGTTTTTT.

The J gene is TRBJ2-7, the V gene TRBV11-2; perhaps TRBD1 as D (6 bases). This CDR3 has 16 residues. Germline CDR1 and CDR2: SGHAT and FQNNGV. V was shortened by 4 bases and J by 3 bases, with 19 bases between the two germline ends. This chain's CDR3 is CASSSRTEPLRYEQYF. CDR3 DNA sequence: TGTGCCAGCAGCTCCCGGACAGAGCCTCTCCGCTACGAGCAGTACTTC.

This clone turned up a few times. This chain joins TRBV5-6 and TRBJ1-5; a weak D match, TRBD1 (6 bases). The V gene's germline CDR1 is SGHDT and CDR2 YYEEEE. V lost 0 bases, J lost 2 bases, and 18 bases lay in between. There are 18 residues in the CDR3. CDR3 in DNA: TGTGCCAGCAGCTTGGGCCCGGGGGGCTCTATGGGCAATCAGCCCCAGCATTTT. Translation: CASSLGPGGSMGNQPQHF. Full variable domain (missing parts from reference TRBV5-6 and TRBJ1-5): DAGVTQSPTHLIKTRGQQVTLRCSPKSGHDTVSWYQQALGQGPQFIFQYYEEEERQRGNFPDRFSGHQFPNYSSELNVNALLLGDSALYLCASSLGPGGSMGNQPQHFGDGTRLSIL.

The chain is built from TRBV5-4 and TRBJ1-1; no clear D. CDR1 is SGHNT and CDR2 is YYREEE in the germline V gene (reference sequence). The CDR3 covers 15 residues. Trimming left V 0 bases short and J 0 bases short, with 9 bases between. This chain's CDR3 is CASSLDQYMNTEAFF. The CDR3 nucleotides read TGTGCCAGCAGCTTGGACCAGTACATGAACACTGAAGCTTTCTTT.

This rearrangement joins TRBV5-1 to TRBJ1-2; 10 nucleotides match TRBD1. CDR3 length: 15 amino acids. Germline values: CDR1 SGHRS, CDR2 YFSETQ. The V segment lost 4 bases and the J segment 0 bases; nucleotides outside the gene matches: 3. The CDR3 coding sequence is TGCGCCAGCAGCGCAGGGACAGGGGCTAACTATGGCTACACCTTC. Protein: CASSAGTGANYGYTF.

The CDR3 is CASSPPGQGSEQFF. The CDR3 nucleotides are TGTGCCAGCAGTCCCCCGGGACAGGGCAGTGAGCAGTTCTTC. This sequence joins TRBV6-5 and TRBJ2-1; 9 bases fit TRBD1. Germline assignment: CDR1 MNHEY and CDR2 SVGAGI. The J segment lost 9 bases and the V segment lost 5 bases, leaving 8 bases of the junction unmatched. The CDR3 has 14 residues.

This clone occurred once. The chain is built from TRBV30 and TRBJ1-3; no clear D. There are 13 residues in the CDR3. Germline values: CDR1 GTSNPN, CDR2 SVGIG (reference sequence). V was cut by 5 bases and J by 0 bases, with 8 bases left in between. In DNA, the CDR3 is TGTGCCTGGGGGCGGAACTCTGGAAACACCATATATTTT. The encoded protein is CAWGRNSGNTIYF.

The rearrangement uses TRBV6-5 and TRBJ2-1; TRBD2 agrees at 7 bases. J was trimmed by 9 bases and V by 5 bases; bases with no gene match: 10. The CDR3 is 14 amino acids. From germline, CDR1 is MNHEY and CDR2 SVGAGI. The CDR3 is CASSRPGGGLEQFF. Here the CDR3 DNA reads TGTGCCAGCAGTCGACCCGGCGGGGGTCTTGAGCAGTTCTTC.

The chain recombines TRBV6-5 with TRBJ2-1; D is possibly TRBD2 (5 bases). Germline lookup yields CDR1 MNHEY and CDR2 SVGAGI. The length of the CDR3 is 16 residues. V dropped 0 bases and J dropped 2 bases, with 11 bases sitting between them. This CDR3 is CASSYSETKAYNEQFF. The CDR3 bases are TGTGCCAGCAGTTACTCGGAGACTAAAGCCTACAATGAGCAGTTCTTC.

The rearrangement uses TRBV6-5 and TRBJ1-1; 10 positions match TRBD1. In germline, CDR1 is MNHEY, CDR2 SVGAGI. Germline trimming cut 4 bases from V and 1 base from J; bases unmatched to any gene: 6. This CDR3 region has 16 residues. The CDR3 reads CASSSPDRGENTEAFF. DNA for the CDR3: TGTGCCAGCAGTTCCCCGGACAGGGGGGAGAACACTGAAGCTTTCTTT.

The rearrangement uses TRBV11-1 and TRBJ1-2, with TRBD1 as a possible D gene (5 bases). From germline, CDR1 is SGHAT and CDR2 FQDESV (reference sequence). Deletions cut 4 bases from V and 3 bases from J, with 12 bases between. CDR3 length: 14 amino acids. CDR3 region: CASSSWSGDYGYTF. In DNA, the CDR3 is TGTGCCAGCAGCTCCTGGTCGGGGGACTATGGCTACACCTTC.

This clone turned up a few times. V and J are TRBV10-1 and TRBJ2-1, with 9 positions matching TRBD2. The CDR3 runs to 15 residues. The trim removed 6 bases at V and 1 base at J, leaving 4 bases unmatched. CDR1 is WNHNN, CDR2 SYGVQD, per germline (reference sequence). The CDR3 sequence: CASSDSGGSYNEQFF. CDR3 bases: TGCGCCAGCAGCGATAGCGGGGGATCCTACAATGAGCAGTTCTTC.

This chain joins TRBV5-1 and TRBJ2-7; 8 bases fit TRBD1. This CDR3 contains 13 residues. Germline loops: CDR1 SGHRS, CDR2 YFSETQ. V lost 7 bases and J lost 6; bases outside the gene matches: 9. The CDR3 DNA sequence: TGCGCCAGCGGACAGGGAAGGTCCCTCGAGCAGTACTTC. This encodes CASGQGRSLEQYF.

CDR3 DNA sequence: TGTGCCAGCAGACCTACTAGCGGGAGGGAGTTCTTC. Its protein product is CASRPTSGREFF. The rearrangement links TRBV6-5 to TRBJ2-1; TRBD2 matches 13 bases. CDR3 length: 12 residues. Per germline, CDR1 MNHEY and CDR2 SVGAGI. V dropped 6 bases and J dropped 14; count of bases not matched to a gene: 4.